Sequencing of this TCR beta chain was carried out in a study of T cells after yellow fever vaccination. By share, this clonotype counts as medium-sized. Study-level findings and limits: Re-detected after boosting: most primary clones, 96% of CD4 and roughly 88% of CD8.

Universal primer sites and UMIs were introduced during 5'RACE template-switching synthesis of TCR cDNA. Each CDR3 protein gets one entry after TCRdb re-called the 5' RACE reads with MiXCR. The data contain roughly 9,300 distinct CDR3 sequences, under 5.5% of them singletons. The CDR3 extends over 14 amino acids. V shed 4 bases and J shed 4 bases, with 12 bases lying between them. CDR1 and CDR2 (germline): SGHRS, YFSETQ. The chain is built from TRBV5-1 and TRBJ2-1; TRBD1 might be the D (6 bases). The TCR was taken from a man aged 18 to 30 who received the YFV17D yellow fever vaccine. The sample was PBMCs, either bulk or a sorted T-cell subset (CD4+, CD8+, memory, or dextramer-sorted; not recorded which), taken around 14 days after the first yellow fever vaccination. In DNA form, the CDR3 reads TGCGCCAGCAGCCCCCCAGACAGGTACAATGAGCAGTTCTTC. This gives the protein CASSPPDRYNEQFF.